The clone carrying this T cell receptor (beta chain) was counted between two and nine times. The data belong to a study of blood T cells in healthy people across ages. Between the trimmed V and J ends, which lost 6 bases and 5 bases, there was a span of 14 bases. The CDR3 extends over 14 amino acids. A second PCR, run for about 7 to 11 cycles, used a sample-barcoded 5' primer plus a J-beta primer mix. A template-switch adaptor with 12 random nucleotides tagged each cDNA molecule. Each CDR3 protein is one row after TCRdb ran MiXCR on the 5' RACE reads. The sample includes about 1 million distinct CDR3 sequences, approximately 25% of them seen just once. These records were also assigned to another study, of T cells of mothers and their children. That work contributes: T cell clones that were persistent and microchimeric went undetected.

The V gene is TRBV12-3 or TRBV12-4, the J gene TRBJ1-5, with a possible D match to TRBD1 (6 bases). The receptor's source is a girl aged 2 to 10 in good health. Specimen: blood. The CDR3 sequence is CASRDMTGYQPQHF. The CDR3 DNA reads as TGTGCCAGCAGAGACATGACAGGTTATCAGCCCCAGCATTTT.